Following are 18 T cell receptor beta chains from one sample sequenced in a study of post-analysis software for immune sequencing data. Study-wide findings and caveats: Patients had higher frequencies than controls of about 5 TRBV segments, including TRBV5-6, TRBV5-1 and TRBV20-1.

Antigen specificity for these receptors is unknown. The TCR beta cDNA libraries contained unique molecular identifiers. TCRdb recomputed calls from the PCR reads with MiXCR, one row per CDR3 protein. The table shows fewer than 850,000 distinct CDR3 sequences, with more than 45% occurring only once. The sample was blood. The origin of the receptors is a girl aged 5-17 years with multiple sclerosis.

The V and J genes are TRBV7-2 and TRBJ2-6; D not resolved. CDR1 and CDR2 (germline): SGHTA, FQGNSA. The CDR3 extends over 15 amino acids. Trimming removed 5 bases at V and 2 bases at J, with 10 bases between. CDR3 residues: CASSREKTGANVLTF. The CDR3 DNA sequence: TGTGCCAGCAGCCGCGAAAAAACTGGGGCCAACGTCCTGACTTTC.

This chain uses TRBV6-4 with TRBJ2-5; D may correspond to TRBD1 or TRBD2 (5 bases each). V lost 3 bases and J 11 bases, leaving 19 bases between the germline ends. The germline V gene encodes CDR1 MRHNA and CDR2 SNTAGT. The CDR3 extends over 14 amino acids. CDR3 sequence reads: CASSEFGAHNEQYF. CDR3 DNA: TGTGCCAGCAGTGAGTTCGGGGCCCACAATGAGCAGTACTTC.

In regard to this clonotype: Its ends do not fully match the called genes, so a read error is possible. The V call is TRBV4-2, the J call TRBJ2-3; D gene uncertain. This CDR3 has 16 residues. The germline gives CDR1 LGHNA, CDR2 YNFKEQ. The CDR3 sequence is CASSQDWRPSTDTQYF. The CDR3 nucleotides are TGCGCCAGCAGCCAAGATTGGCGTCCTAGCACAGATACGCAGTATTTT.

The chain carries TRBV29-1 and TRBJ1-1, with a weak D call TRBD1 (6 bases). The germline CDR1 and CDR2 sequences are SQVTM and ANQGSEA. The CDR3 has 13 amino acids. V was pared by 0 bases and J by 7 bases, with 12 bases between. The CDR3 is CSVEEGAGIEAFF. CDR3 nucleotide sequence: TGCAGCGTTGAAGAGGGGGCAGGGATTGAAGCTTTCTTT.

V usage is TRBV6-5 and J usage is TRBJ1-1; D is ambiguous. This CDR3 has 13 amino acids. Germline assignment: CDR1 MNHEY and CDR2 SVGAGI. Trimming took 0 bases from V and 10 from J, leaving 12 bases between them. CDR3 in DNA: TGTGCCAGCAGTTACTCGAGAGGGAGTGGAGCTTTCTTT. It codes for CASSYSRGSGAFF.

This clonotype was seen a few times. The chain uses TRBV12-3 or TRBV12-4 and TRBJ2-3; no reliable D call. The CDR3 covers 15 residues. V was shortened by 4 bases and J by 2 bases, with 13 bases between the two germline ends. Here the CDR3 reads CASSSPRSPTDTQYF. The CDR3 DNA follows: TGTGCCAGCAGTTCCCCTCGTTCCCCCACAGATACGCAGTATTTT.

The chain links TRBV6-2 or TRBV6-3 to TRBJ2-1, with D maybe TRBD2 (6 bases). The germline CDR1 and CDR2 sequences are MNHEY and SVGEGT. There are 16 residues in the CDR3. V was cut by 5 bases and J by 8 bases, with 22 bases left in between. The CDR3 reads CASSPIGGEALYEQFF. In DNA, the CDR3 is TGTGCCAGCAGTCCCATAGGCGGGGAGGCCCTATATGAGCAGTTCTTC.

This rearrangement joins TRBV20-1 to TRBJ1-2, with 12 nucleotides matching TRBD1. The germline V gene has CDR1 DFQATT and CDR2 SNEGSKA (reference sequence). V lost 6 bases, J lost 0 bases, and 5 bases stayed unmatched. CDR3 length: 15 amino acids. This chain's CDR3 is CSARDRGRTNYGYTF. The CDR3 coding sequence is TGCAGTGCGCGGGACAGGGGGCGGACTAACTATGGCTACACCTTC.

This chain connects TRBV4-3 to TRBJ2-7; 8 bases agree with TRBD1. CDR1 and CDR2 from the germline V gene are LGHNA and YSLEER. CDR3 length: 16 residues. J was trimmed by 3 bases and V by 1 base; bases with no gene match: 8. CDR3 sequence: CASSQGQGSSVYEQYF. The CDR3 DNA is TGCGCCAGCAGCCAAGGACAGGGGTCGTCGGTCTACGAGCAGTACTTC.

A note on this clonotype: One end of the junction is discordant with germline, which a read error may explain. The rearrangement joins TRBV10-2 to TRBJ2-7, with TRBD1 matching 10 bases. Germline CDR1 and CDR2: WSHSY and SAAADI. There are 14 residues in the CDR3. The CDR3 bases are TGCACCAGCAGCGACTCGGGACAGGGGTACGAGCAGTACTTC. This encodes CTSSDSGQGYEQYF.

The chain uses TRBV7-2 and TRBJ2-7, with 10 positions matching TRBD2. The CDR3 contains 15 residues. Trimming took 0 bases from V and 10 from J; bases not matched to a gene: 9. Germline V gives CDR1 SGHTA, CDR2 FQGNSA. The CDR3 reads CASSLARTSGPTQYF. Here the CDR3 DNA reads TGTGCCAGCAGCTTAGCACGGACTAGCGGCCCAACCCAGTACTTC.

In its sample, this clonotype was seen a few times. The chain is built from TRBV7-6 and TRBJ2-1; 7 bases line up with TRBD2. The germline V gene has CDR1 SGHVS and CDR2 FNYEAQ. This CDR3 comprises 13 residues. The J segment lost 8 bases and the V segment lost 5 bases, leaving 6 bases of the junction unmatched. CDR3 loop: CASSPRTSHEQFF. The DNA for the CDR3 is TGTGCCAGCAGCCCCCGGACTAGTCATGAGCAGTTCTTC.

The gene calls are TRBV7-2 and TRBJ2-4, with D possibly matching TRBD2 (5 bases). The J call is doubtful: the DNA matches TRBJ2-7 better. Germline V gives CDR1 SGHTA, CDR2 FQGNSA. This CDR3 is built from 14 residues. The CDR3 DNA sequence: TGTGCCAGCAGCTTTAGCGAGAGCTCCTACGAGCAGTACTTC. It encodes CASSFSESSYEQYF.

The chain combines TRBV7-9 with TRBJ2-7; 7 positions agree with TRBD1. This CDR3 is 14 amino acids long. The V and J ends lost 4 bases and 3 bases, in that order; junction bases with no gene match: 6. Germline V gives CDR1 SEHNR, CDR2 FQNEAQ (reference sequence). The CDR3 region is CASSSIYRGYEQYF. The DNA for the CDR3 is TGTGCCAGCAGCTCCATTTACAGGGGCTACGAGCAGTACTTC.

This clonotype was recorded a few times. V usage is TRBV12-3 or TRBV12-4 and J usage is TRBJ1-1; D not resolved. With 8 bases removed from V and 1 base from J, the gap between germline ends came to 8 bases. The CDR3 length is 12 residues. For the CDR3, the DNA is TGTGCCAGCTCACCGGCGAACACTGAAGCTTTCTTT. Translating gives CASSPANTEAFF.

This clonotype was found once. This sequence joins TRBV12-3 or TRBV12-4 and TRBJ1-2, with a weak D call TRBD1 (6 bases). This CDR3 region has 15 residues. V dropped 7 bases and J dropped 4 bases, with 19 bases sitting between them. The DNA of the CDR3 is TGTGCCAGCACCACCCGGGGGACACCCTCCTATGGCTACACCTTC. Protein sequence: CASTTRGTPSYGYTF.

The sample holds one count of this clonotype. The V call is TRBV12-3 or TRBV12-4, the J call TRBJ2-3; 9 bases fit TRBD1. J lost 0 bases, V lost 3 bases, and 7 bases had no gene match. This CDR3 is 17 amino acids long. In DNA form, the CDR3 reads TGTGCCAGCAGTTTGGGACAGGGACAAACTAGCACAGATACGCAGTATTTT. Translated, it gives CASSLGQGQTSTDTQYF.

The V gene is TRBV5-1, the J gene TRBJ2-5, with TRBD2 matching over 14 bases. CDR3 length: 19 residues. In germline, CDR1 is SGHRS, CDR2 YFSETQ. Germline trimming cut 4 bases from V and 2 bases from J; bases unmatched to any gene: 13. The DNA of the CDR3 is TGCGCCAGCAGCCGAATAGTGACTAGCGGGAGGGCCTATCAAGAGACCCAGTACTTC. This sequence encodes CASSRIVTSGRAYQETQYF.